Each of the 29 T cell receptor beta chains below was sequenced from the same sample in a study of radiation and T cells in renal cell carcinoma (TCRdb year 2020). Libraries were built with the immunoSEQ multiplex PCR assay. As stored in TCRdb, this immuneACCESS dataset retains in-frame rearrangements with V and J assigned. A fraction of the clones does not appear; measured against another copy, unresolved V genes explain less than half of the discrepancy, and the remainder lacks a known reason. This sample comprises some 150,000 clones, approximately 90% of them detected only once. Clones ranked in the top ten supply over 10% of the sample. The sample's time point label, in plain terms: blood 2 weeks post-SBRT. The sample's treatment or condition label is to be understood as: 15 Gy SBRT to primary tumor, nephrectomy 4 weeks later. Sequenced here: blood, sampled from a patient whose treatment included radiotherapy and nephrectomy. The receptor set was obtained from a woman aged 45-65 years with renal cell carcinoma.

The rearrangement links TRBV19 to TRBJ2-7; D unresolved. CDR3 size: 13 residues. Trimming shortened V by 6 bases and J by 4 bases, and 13 bases separated the two germline ends. From germline, CDR1 is LNHDA and CDR2 SQIVND (reference sequence). This CDR3 is CASSPALGYEQYF. CDR3 in DNA: TGTGCCAGTAGCCCAGCTTTAGGTTACGAGCAGTACTTC. Using reference TRBV19 and TRBJ2-7 for the parts outside the CDR3, the full variable domain is DGGITQSPKYLFRKEGQNVTLSCEQNLNHDAMYWYRQDPGQGLRLIYYSQIVNDFQKGDIAEGYSVSREKKESFPLTVTSAQKNPTAFYLCASSPALGYEQYFGPGTRLTVT.

The CDR3 protein is CASSWGGGNTIYF. In DNA form, the CDR3 reads TGTGCCAGCAGTTGGGGGGGCGGAAACACCATATATTTT. The chain has TRBV6-1 and TRBJ1-3; TRBD1 might be the D (6 bases). The CDR3 runs to 13 residues. Trimming stripped 5 bases from V and 4 bases from J, with 9 bases between. Germline CDR1 and CDR2: MNHNS and SASEGT.

This rearrangement joins TRBV6-5 to TRBJ2-7, with 10 bases matching TRBD1. The CDR3 covers 15 residues. Germline V CDR1 and CDR2: MNHEY, SVGAGI. V lost 5 bases and J lost 4; bases outside the gene matches: 8. The CDR3 loop reads CASSTPTGGAYEQYF. For the CDR3, the DNA is TGTGCCAGCAGTACCCCGACAGGGGGCGCGTACGAGCAGTACTTC.

This clone was counted once. V gene TRBV6-6 combines with J gene TRBJ2-1; 10 bases map to TRBD2. This CDR3 has 15 amino acids. Germline V gene sequence: CDR1 MNHNY, CDR2 SVGAGI (reference sequence). J was trimmed by 6 bases and V by 3 bases; bases with no gene match: 5. The CDR3: CASSYSGGPSNEQFF. CDR3 DNA: TGTGCCAGCAGTTATAGCGGGGGGCCCTCCAATGAGCAGTTCTTC.

CDR3 sequence (DNA): TGTGCCAGCAGTATAGCGGGGGGGAACTACGAGCAGTACTTC. Its protein product is CASSIAGGNYEQYF. The genes are TRBV7-2 and TRBJ2-7, with 11 bases matching TRBD2. In germline, CDR1 is SGHTA, CDR2 FQGNSA. The J segment lost 3 bases and the V segment lost 6 bases, leaving 4 bases of the junction unmatched. The CDR3 covers 14 residues.

This sequence joins TRBV9 and TRBJ1-2; TRBD1 matches 11 bases. V gave up 3 bases and J gave up 8 bases; unmatched junction bases: 6. This CDR3 has 14 amino acids. CDR1 SGDLS and CDR2 YYNGEE come from the germline V gene. The CDR3 region is CASSADRGLNGYTF. The CDR3 nucleotides are TGTGCCAGCAGCGCGGACAGGGGGCTAAACGGCTACACCTTC.

The CDR3 region has the DNA TGCGCCAGCAGCCAAGAGTACAGCACAGATACGCAGTATTTT. Translation: CASSQEYSTDTQYF. The genes are TRBV4-1 and TRBJ2-3; D gene uncertain. The CDR3 sequence is 14 residues long. Germline CDR1 and CDR2: MGHRA and YSYEKL. The ends were cut back, 0 bases at V and 0 bases at J, with 4 bases in the middle.

This clone was detected a few times. This rearrangement joins TRBV19 to TRBJ1-5, with D possibly being TRBD1 (5 bases). The CDR3 runs 14 residues. Trimming pared 5 bases from V and 3 bases from J, leaving 11 bases between. Germline V gene lookup returns CDR1 LNHDA and CDR2 SQIVND (reference sequence). In DNA form, the CDR3 reads TGTGCCAGTAGTCTTCGACAGCCCAATCAGCCCCAGCATTTT. Amino acids: CASSLRQPNQPQHF.

The chain recombines TRBV5-1 with TRBJ1-6; D call uncertain. Germline V lookup: CDR1 SGHRS, CDR2 YFSETQ. The CDR3 has 15 amino acids. The V end was cut by 0 bases, the J end by 7 bases, with 11 bases between. The CDR3 here is CASSLDDWTNSPLHF. The CDR3 bases are TGCGCCAGCAGCTTGGACGACTGGACGAATTCACCCCTCCACTTT.

This clone has only one observation. The rearrangement links TRBV6-6 to TRBJ2-1, with TRBD1 identical over 10 bases. Germline V gives CDR1 MNHNY, CDR2 SVGAGI (reference sequence). This CDR3 contains 15 residues. The junction had 10 bases not matched to a gene; V was cut back by 6 bases and J by 8 bases. CDR3 in amino acids: CASSNRQGALDEQFF. The CDR3 coding sequence is TGTGCCAGCAGCAACCGACAGGGGGCACTGGATGAGCAGTTCTTC.

This clone was seen a single time. The chain carries TRBV19 and TRBJ2-5; no reliable D call. The CDR3 spans 14 residues. Trimming cost V 6 bases and J 4 bases, with 15 bases left between them. Germline CDR1 reads LNHDA; CDR2 reads SQIVND (reference sequence). The CDR3 sequence: CASRSGGDVETQYF. CDR3 nucleotides: TGTGCCAGTAGGTCCGGCGGTGACGTAGAGACCCAGTACTTC.

The chain joins TRBV11-1 to TRBJ2-5; 10 bases align to TRBD1. Germline V gene lookup returns CDR1 SGHAT and CDR2 FQDESV (reference sequence). Trimming took 4 bases from V and 3 from J; bases not matched to a gene: 8. The CDR3 sequence is 16 residues long. This chain's CDR3 is CASSYSGTGAEETQYF. CDR3 nucleotides: TGTGCCAGCAGCTATTCCGGGACAGGGGCAGAAGAGACCCAGTACTTC.

The V call is TRBV5-1, the J call TRBJ2-5, with 10 nucleotides matching TRBD2. The V gene's germline CDR1 is SGHRS and CDR2 YFSETQ. This CDR3 region has 16 residues. The J segment lost 5 bases and the V segment lost 0 bases, leaving 7 bases of the junction unmatched. CDR3: CASSLDVAGGGETQYF. DNA of the CDR3: TGCGCCAGCAGCTTGGATGTAGCGGGGGGCGGGGAGACCCAGTACTTC.

As DNA, the CDR3 is TGTGCCAGCAGCTCCTTCAGAGGGGCTTACGAGCAGTACTTC. This translates into CASSSFRGAYEQYF. The chain has TRBV5-5 and TRBJ2-7, with D possibly called TRBD1 or TRBD2 (5 bases each). This CDR3 comprises 14 residues. V was shortened by 3 bases and J by 4 bases, with 14 bases between the two germline ends. CDR1 is SGHKS and CDR2 is YYEKEE in the germline V gene (reference sequence).

The rearrangement joins TRBV9 to TRBJ2-7; 7 positions match TRBD2. CDR3 length: 15 residues. Germline V gives CDR1 SGDLS, CDR2 YYNGEE. V was clipped by 4 bases and J by 4 bases; unmatched bases: 11. The CDR3 protein is CASSPAAGDLYEQYF. CDR3 sequence (DNA): TGTGCCAGCAGCCCCGCGGCGGGGGACCTATACGAGCAGTACTTC.

The chain combines TRBV5-1 with TRBJ2-3; 8 nucleotides align to TRBD1. The CDR3 has 17 residues. Germline V gene data show CDR1 as SGHRS and CDR2 as YFSETQ. The V gene end was trimmed by 4 bases and the J gene end by 2 bases; junction bases not matched to a gene: 12. CDR3 region: CASSVTRGPPSTDTQYF. Here the CDR3 DNA reads TGCGCCAGCAGCGTTACCAGGGGGCCCCCCTCCACAGATACGCAGTATTTT.

The chain links TRBV19 to TRBJ2-1; 11 bases align to TRBD1. Trimming removed 4 bases from V and 8 bases from J; junction bases left unmatched: 7. The CDR3 runs 15 residues. Germline V gene data show CDR1 as LNHDA and CDR2 as SQIVND (reference sequence). The CDR3 reads CASSSGQGAVHEQFF. CDR3 bases: TGTGCCAGTAGTAGTGGACAGGGGGCGGTCCATGAGCAGTTCTTC.

The chain links TRBV11-3 to TRBJ1-5; weak D call: TRBD1 (5 bases). Between the trimmed V and J ends, which lost 1 base and 7 bases, there was a span of 14 bases. The CDR3 contains 15 residues. Germline V gene data show CDR1 as SGHNT and CDR2 as YENEEA. The CDR3 loop reads CASSLAGGRGQPQHF. The CDR3 DNA reads TGTGCCAGCAGCTTAGCCGGGGGTAGAGGACAGCCCCAGCATTTT.

Regarding this clone: The same CDR3 is also encoded by other DNA sequences in this sample. The chain has TRBV6-5 and TRBJ1-5; D may be TRBD1 (5 bases). Looked up from germline, CDR1 is MNHEY and CDR2 is SVGAGI. The CDR3 is 14 residues long. Trimming took off 5 bases at V and 1 base at J, with 9 bases between the two ends. CDR3 sequence (DNA): TGTGCCAGCAGTAACGACAGAAGCAATCAGCCCCAGCATTTT. Amino acids: CASSNDRSNQPQHF.

The chain has TRBV19 and TRBJ2-3; D may be TRBD1 or TRBD2 (5 bases each). The CDR3 is 15 residues long. V lost 5 bases, J lost 0 bases, and 12 bases lay in between. Germline-derived CDR1 and CDR2 are LNHDA and SQIVND (reference sequence). CDR3 amino acids: CASSLGTWSTDTQYF. For the CDR3, the DNA is TGTGCCAGTAGTCTGGGGACCTGGAGCACAGATACGCAGTATTTT. Variable domain in full (rest from reference TRBV19 and TRBJ2-3): DGGITQSPKYLFRKEGQNVTLSCEQNLNHDAMYWYRQDPGQGLRLIYYSQIVNDFQKGDIAEGYSVSREKKESFPLTVTSAQKNPTAFYLCASSLGTWSTDTQYFGPGTRLTVL.

This clone showed up just a few times. The chain has TRBV18 and TRBJ1-6; D is ambiguous. This CDR3 is 15 amino acids long. Germline values: CDR1 KGHSH, CDR2 LQKENI. The V and J ends lost 6 bases and 6 bases respectively, with 15 bases between them. The CDR3 DNA follows: TGTGCCAGCTCCCGGGAGAGCAACGGTAATTCACCCCTCCACTTT. Translation gives CASSRESNGNSPLHF.

This rearrangement joins TRBV18 to TRBJ2-3; a weak D match, TRBD1 (5 bases). This CDR3 is built from 13 residues. CDR1 KGHSH and CDR2 LQKENI come from the germline V gene. V was shortened by 5 bases and J by 2 bases, with 8 bases between the two germline ends. For the CDR3, the DNA is TGTGCCAGCTCAAGACAGACCACAGATACGCAGTATTTT. Its protein is CASSRQTTDTQYF.

Here the CDR3 reads CASSILPTYGYTF. DNA for the CDR3: TGTGCCAGCAGTATACTTCCGACCTATGGCTACACCTTC. The chain recombines TRBV2 with TRBJ1-2, with unresolved D. The CDR3 is 13 residues long. Trimming cost V 5 bases and J 4 bases, with 11 bases left between them. The germline gives CDR1 SNHLY, CDR2 FYNNEI. Complete variable domain (other parts from reference TRBV2 and TRBJ1-2): EPEVTQTPSHQVTQMGQEVILRCVPISNHLYFYWYRQILGQKVEFLVSFYNNEISEKSEIFDDQFSVERPDGSNFTLKIRSTKLEDSAMYFCASSILPTYGYTFGSGTRLTVV.

The J gene is TRBJ1-6, the V gene TRBV28; D is undetermined. There are 16 residues in the CDR3. Germline loops: CDR1 MDHEN, CDR2 SYDVKM. Trimming removed 6 bases at V and 1 base at J, with 13 bases between. CDR3: CASSPLGPSYNSPLHF. The CDR3 DNA sequence: TGTGCCAGCAGCCCCTTAGGGCCTTCCTATAATTCACCCCTCCACTTT.

V gene TRBV2 combines with J gene TRBJ1-1, with D hard to call. CDR1 is SNHLY and CDR2 is FYNNEI in the germline V gene. With 6 bases removed from V and 0 bases from J, the gap between germline ends came to 8 bases. The CDR3 extends over 13 amino acids. The CDR3 nucleotides read TGTGCCAGCAGGGAGTCCATGAACACTGAAGCTTTCTTT. It codes for CASRESMNTEAFF.

Details on this clone: One end of the junction is discordant with germline, which a read error may explain. The chain uses TRBV7-7 and TRBJ2-1; 7 nucleotides align to TRBD2. The CDR3 consists of 13 residues. CDR1 is SSHAT, CDR2 FNYEAQ, per germline (reference sequence). CDR3 DNA: TGTGCTAGCAGCTTAGATAGCGGGTATGAGCAGTTCTTC. The encoded protein is CASSLDSGYEQFF.

The chain joins TRBV5-1 to TRBJ2-7, with TRBD1 as a possible D gene (6 bases). With 2 bases removed from V and 6 bases from J, the gap between germline ends came to 18 bases. Germline CDR1 SGHRS, CDR2 YFSETQ. The CDR3 totals 15 residues. The CDR3 reads CASSFYSGVGGEQYF. CDR3 in DNA: TGCGCCAGCAGCTTTTACTCAGGGGTCGGAGGCGAGCAGTACTTC.

V and J are TRBV18 and TRBJ1-1; weak D call: TRBD1 (6 bases). CDR1 is KGHSH, CDR2 LQKENI, per germline. The CDR3 covers 14 residues. V lost 4 bases and J lost 1, with 10 bases in between. The CDR3 DNA sequence: TGTGCCAGCTCACTGGGGGCAGAGAACACTGAAGCTTTCTTT. As protein: CASSLGAENTEAFF.

As to this clone: Other DNA sequences in the sample encode the same CDR3. This chain links TRBV7-2 with TRBJ1-5; no clear D gene. CDR1 and CDR2 (germline): SGHTA, FQGNSA. The V end lost 1 base, the J end lost 2 bases, and 9 bases lay between the germline ends. This CDR3 is built from 15 residues. This CDR3 is CASSLEGRGNQPQHF. CDR3 bases: TGTGCCAGCAGCTTAGAAGGGCGCGGCAATCAGCCCCAGCATTTT.